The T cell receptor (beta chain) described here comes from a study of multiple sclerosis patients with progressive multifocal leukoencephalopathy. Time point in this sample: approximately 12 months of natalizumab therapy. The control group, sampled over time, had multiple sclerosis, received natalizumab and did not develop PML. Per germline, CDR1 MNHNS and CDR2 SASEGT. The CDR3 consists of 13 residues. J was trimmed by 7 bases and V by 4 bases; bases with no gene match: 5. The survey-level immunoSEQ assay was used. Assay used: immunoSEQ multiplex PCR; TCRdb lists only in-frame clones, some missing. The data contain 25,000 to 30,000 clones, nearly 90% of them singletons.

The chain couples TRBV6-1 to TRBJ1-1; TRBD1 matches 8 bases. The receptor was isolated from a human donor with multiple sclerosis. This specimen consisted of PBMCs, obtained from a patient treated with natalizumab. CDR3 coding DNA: TGTGCCAGCAGTGCGGACAGGGTTTATGAAGCTTTCTTT. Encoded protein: CASSADRVYEAFF.